This TCR beta chain is from a study of response to subunit inactivated influenza vaccine. The sample holds a few counts of this clonotype. Its antigen is not known. Whole-study findings and limits: The authors offered the suggestion that each seasonal influenza vaccination recruits few new T cells.

CDR3 length: 16 residues. Trimming left V 1 base short and J 7 bases short, with 17 bases between. In germline, CDR1 is SNHLY, CDR2 FYNNEI. TCRdb re-called the RT-PCR reads through MiXCR, storing one row per CDR3 protein. This sample has hundreds of thousands of distinct CDR3 sequences, with about 7.6% found just once. The J gene is TRBJ1-5, the V gene TRBV2; D may be TRBD1 (5 bases). The source is a man aged 45 to 75 who received an inactivated influenza vaccine. The specimen was PBMCs from blood, collected around 2 years after vaccination. CDR3 sequence reads: CASSEGMGQGRQPQHF. The CDR3 region has the DNA TGTGCCAGCAGTGAAGGGATGGGGCAGGGAAGACAGCCCCAGCATTTT. The variable domain in full, completed from reference TRBV2 and TRBJ1-5, reads EPEVTQTPSHQVTQMGQEVILRCVPISNHLYFYWYRQILGQKVEFLVSFYNNEISEKSEIFDDQFSVERPDGSNFTLKIRSTKLEDSAMYFCASSEGMGQGRQPQHFGDGTRLSIL.